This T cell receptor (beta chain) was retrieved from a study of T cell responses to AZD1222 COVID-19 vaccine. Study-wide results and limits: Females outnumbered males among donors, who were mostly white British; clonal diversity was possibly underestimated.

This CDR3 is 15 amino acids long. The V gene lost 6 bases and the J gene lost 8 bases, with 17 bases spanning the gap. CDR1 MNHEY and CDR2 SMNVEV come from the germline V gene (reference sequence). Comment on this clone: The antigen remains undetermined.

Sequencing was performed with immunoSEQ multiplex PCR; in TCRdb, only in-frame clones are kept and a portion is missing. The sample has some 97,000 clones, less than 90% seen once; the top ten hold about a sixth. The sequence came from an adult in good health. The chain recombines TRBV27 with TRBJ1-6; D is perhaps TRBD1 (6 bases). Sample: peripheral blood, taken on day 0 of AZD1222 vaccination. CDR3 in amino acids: CASSPSRGADSPLHF. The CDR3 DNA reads TGTGCCAGCAGCCCGAGTCGGGGGGCGGATTCACCCCTCCACTTT.